This T cell receptor beta chain was obtained from a study of T cell responses to AZD1222 COVID-19 vaccine. Study information: Second-dose groups at about 4 or about 12 weeks were pooled.

General study findings and limits: Clonal diversity was possibly underestimated, and the donors were mostly white British, with more females. Baseline serology detected seropositivity in only six or seven AZD1222 recipients. The study reported that nearly half of spike-specific TCRs target unmutated variant regions.

TCRdb keeps only in-frame clones here, not all; method: immunoSEQ multiplex PCR. The table records about 140,000 clones, more than 80% of them present only once. About this clone itself: No antigen is known for it.

V was clipped by 6 bases and J by 7 bases, with 12 bases between them. The CDR3 runs to 13 residues. Germline CDR1 and CDR2: KGHDR and SFDVKD. The TCR was taken from an adult in good health. The chain couples TRBV24-1 to TRBJ1-5; D is undetermined. The input for sequencing was peripheral blood, taken on day 0 of AZD1222 vaccination. CDR3 coding DNA: TGTGCCACCAGTTTAGGGAGTTGGCAGCCCCAGCATTTT. Protein product: CATSLGSWQPQHF.